This T cell receptor (beta chain) was observed in a study of blood T cell repertoires in COVID-19. The overall study: Specimens from acute and convalescent COVID-19 originated in the United States, Italy and Spain. T cells, B-cell-depleted T cells, or PBMCs supplied cDNA or gDNA.

The ends were cut back, 7 bases at V and 11 bases at J, with 18 bases in the middle. Looked up from germline, CDR1 is LNHDA and CDR2 is SQIVND (reference sequence). CDR3 length equals 13 residues. Source study methods: Estimates of nucleated cell counts were drawn from the amplification of reference gene primers. Using immunoSEQ multiplex PCR, the repertoire was profiled, and TCRdb retains in-frame clones only, with some absent. Clone size and the V and J calls come from that table; the DNA yielded D and trimming. This sample has some 80,000 clones, with around 87% found just once. The chain employs TRBV19 and TRBJ1-5, with D unclear. Sequenced input: peripheral blood. This clonotype was obtained from an elderly man with active or convalescent COVID-19. The DNA for the CDR3 is TGTGCCAGTAACGGGTGGCCCCCTGTGTCCCAGCATTTT. It encodes CASNGWPPVSQHF.